The next 24 T cell receptor beta chains were all read from a single sample in a study of blood T cell repertoires in COVID-19 (dated by TCRdb to the early 2020s). Libraries were made using the immunoSEQ multiplex PCR assay. As stored in TCRdb, this immuneACCESS dataset retains in-frame rearrangements with V and J assigned. A fraction of the clones does not appear; measured against another copy, unresolved V genes explain less than half of the discrepancy, and the remainder lacks a known reason. The sample contains 70,000 to 95,000 clones, 88% of them found a single time. The top ten constitute roughly 8.1% of the sample. The specimen sequenced was peripheral blood. These receptors originate from a woman in her 70s with acute or convalescent COVID-19.

The rearrangement joins TRBV6-5 to TRBJ1-3; 7 nucleotides agree with TRBD1. With V trimmed by 6 bases and J by 4 bases, 9 bases remained unmatched. Germline V gives CDR1 MNHEY, CDR2 SVGAGI. This CDR3 is 15 amino acids long. CDR3 region: CASSGASGGGNTIYF. The CDR3 DNA reads TGTGCCAGCAGCGGGGCGTCAGGGGGGGGAAACACCATATATTTT.

V usage is TRBV12-3 or TRBV12-4 and J usage is TRBJ1-2; D call uncertain. Trimming removed 1 base from V and 7 bases from J, with 7 bases in between. The CDR3 has 12 residues. CDR3 protein: CASSLGGFGYTF. CDR3 nucleotide sequence: TGTGCCAGCAGTTTAGGAGGGTTTGGCTACACCTTC.

The chain recombines TRBV5-1 with TRBJ1-5; a weak D match, TRBD1 (6 bases). The V and J ends lost 0 bases and 4 bases respectively, with 11 bases between them. The V gene's germline CDR1 is SGHRS and CDR2 YFSETQ. CDR3 length equals 15 residues. The CDR3, as DNA: TGCGCCAGCAGCTTGGTTCGGACAGATAATCAGCCCCAGCATTTT. Translating it yields CASSLVRTDNQPQHF. Combining the CDR3 with reference TRBV5-1 and TRBJ1-5 gives the whole variable domain KAGVTQTPRYLIKTRGQQVTLSCSPISGHRSVSWYQQTPGQGLQFLFEYFSETQRNKGNFPGRFSGRQFSNSRSEMNVSTLELGDSALYLCASSLVRTDNQPQHFGDGTRLSIL.

The chain uses TRBV28 and TRBJ1-6; D possibly corresponds to TRBD1 (5 bases). The ends were cut back, 7 bases at V and 10 bases at J, with 17 bases in the middle. CDR3 length: 14 residues. Germline CDR1 MDHEN, CDR2 SYDVKM. Here the CDR3 DNA reads TGTGCCAGCAAATTAGGGGAGGGTAGCTCACCCCTCCACTTT. Translating it yields CASKLGEGSSPLHF.

The V gene is TRBV5-5, the J gene TRBJ2-2, with 7 bases matching TRBD1. Germline-derived CDR1 and CDR2 are SGHKS and YYEKEE (reference sequence). V lost 0 bases and J lost 7; bases outside the gene matches: 0. The CDR3 length is 13 residues. CDR3 in DNA: TGTGCCAGCAGCTTGGGACAGGGCGGGGAGCTGTTTTTT. This gives the protein CASSLGQGGELFF.

This clone was observed a handful of times. The rearrangement links TRBV12-3 or TRBV12-4 to TRBJ1-1; weak D call: TRBD1 (6 bases). This CDR3 has 13 amino acids. Trimming left V 7 bases short and J 2 bases short, with 11 bases between. The CDR3 nucleotides read TGTGCCAGCATCGTAGGGGGTAACACTGAAGCTTTCTTT. It translates to CASIVGGNTEAFF.

The table lists this clone with a few counts. The chain links TRBV27 to TRBJ1-6; tentatively, D is TRBD1 (6 bases). Germline lookup yields CDR1 MNHEY and CDR2 SMNVEV (reference sequence). Trimming pared 2 bases from V and 7 bases from J, leaving 9 bases between. The CDR3 contains 14 residues. The DNA of the CDR3 is TGTGCCAGCAGTTTACAGGGGTGGAATTCACCCCTCCACTTT. Protein: CASSLQGWNSPLHF.

This chain joins TRBV5-8 and TRBJ2-1; 11 bases fit TRBD2. The CDR3 is made up of 16 amino acids. J gave up 2 bases and V 4 bases, and 5 bases lay outside the gene matches. CDR1 and CDR2 (germline): SGHTS, YDEGEE. The CDR3 region is CASSRGLAVTYNEQFF. The CDR3 DNA follows: TGTGCCAGCAGCAGGGGACTAGCGGTTACCTACAATGAGCAGTTCTTC.

The chain couples TRBV10-2 to TRBJ2-1; D is unclear. CDR3 length: 12 residues. Germline V CDR1 and CDR2: WSHSY, SAAADI. Trimming left V 6 bases short and J 5 bases short, with 8 bases between. The CDR3 sequence is CASSTVHNEQFF. CDR3 sequence (DNA): TGCGCCAGCAGCACAGTTCACAATGAGCAGTTCTTC.

V usage is TRBV5-1 and J usage is TRBJ2-7; tentative D call: TRBD1 (6 bases). In germline, CDR1 is SGHRS, CDR2 YFSETQ. The CDR3 spans 14 residues. V lost 0 bases to trimming and J lost 6 bases, with 13 bases between them. The CDR3 here is CASSLEDSRIEQYF. The CDR3 DNA follows: TGCGCCAGCAGCTTGGAGGACAGTAGGATCGAGCAGTACTTC.

This chain's CDR3 is CATIIDSQETQYF. The DNA of the CDR3 is TGTGCCACCATCATAGACAGTCAAGAGACCCAGTACTTC. The rearrangement joins TRBV6-5 to TRBJ2-5; the D gene is possibly TRBD1 (5 bases). Per the germline V gene, CDR1 is MNHEY and CDR2 is SVGAGI. The CDR3 loop spans 13 amino acids. V lost 10 bases and J 2 bases, leaving 14 bases between the germline ends.

The chain has TRBV15 and TRBJ2-7; no clear D gene. Germline loops: CDR1 LNHNV, CDR2 YYDKDF (reference sequence). The CDR3 spans 15 residues. The V and J ends lost 3 bases and 1 base respectively, with 13 bases between them. The CDR3 region is CATSRRGRWSYEQYF. CDR3 nucleotide sequence: TGTGCCACCAGCAGGCGCGGCCGGTGGTCCTACGAGCAGTACTTC.

The chain recombines TRBV12-5 with TRBJ2-2, with D unresolved. V lost 6 bases and J 1 base, leaving 6 bases between the germline ends. CDR3 length equals 13 residues. Germline loops: CDR1 LGHNT, CDR2 FRNRAP. CDR3 in DNA: TGTGCTAGTGGGAGAGAGAACACCGGGGAGCTGTTTTTT. Translating it yields CASGRENTGELFF.

The rearrangement uses TRBV9 and TRBJ2-1; D may be TRBD2 (5 bases). The germline V and J ends were trimmed by 4 bases and 3 bases, with 11 bases remaining between them. Germline V gene sequence: CDR1 SGDLS, CDR2 YYNGEE. The CDR3 totals 14 residues. The CDR3 loop reads CASSPEADYNEQFF. The CDR3, as DNA: TGTGCCAGCAGCCCTGAAGCGGACTACAATGAGCAGTTCTTC.

The J gene is TRBJ2-3, the V gene TRBV15, with TRBD2 matching 8 bases. The CDR3 is 18 amino acids. The germline V gene encodes CDR1 LNHNV and CDR2 YYDKDF (reference sequence). V lost 0 bases to trimming and J lost 0 bases; unmatched junction nucleotides: 8. CDR3 region: CATSRDRSSGSSTDTQYF. Here the CDR3 DNA reads TGTGCCACCAGCAGAGACAGATCTAGCGGGTCTAGCACAGATACGCAGTATTTT.

CDR3 coding DNA: TGCGCCAGCGGTGAGGGCGTTGGCTACACCTTC. Protein: CASGEGVGYTF. The chain has TRBV5-1 and TRBJ1-2, with D uncertain. The CDR3 totals 11 residues. Germline CDR1 SGHRS, CDR2 YFSETQ. Trimming pared 7 bases from V and 7 bases from J, leaving 11 bases between.

The chain couples TRBV7-8 to TRBJ1-2; possible D gene TRBD1, 6 bases. The V gene lost 1 base and the J gene lost 5 bases, with 17 bases spanning the gap. The CDR3 extends over 16 amino acids. CDR1 SGHVS and CDR2 FQNEAQ come from the germline V gene. CDR3 DNA: TGTGCCAGCAGCTTAGGGGGGCTGGAACGGCGGTATGGCTACACCTTC. It codes for CASSLGGLERRYGYTF.

The sample holds one count of this clone. V is TRBV18 and J is TRBJ1-5; TRBD1 might be the D (6 bases). Germline values: CDR1 KGHSH, CDR2 LQKENI. V was pared by 3 bases and J by 0 bases, with 12 bases between. The CDR3 totals 16 residues. CDR3: CASSPGVGGSNQPQHF. As DNA, the CDR3 is TGTGCCAGCTCACCGGGGGTAGGGGGTAGCAATCAGCCCCAGCATTTT.

This clone has only a few counts. The chain has TRBV9 and TRBJ1-3, with no clear D. Germline V gives CDR1 SGDLS, CDR2 YYNGEE. Trimming cost V 7 bases and J 4 bases, with 18 bases left between them. This CDR3 is built from 15 residues. The CDR3 DNA reads TGTGCCAGCGGGTCTCCCGTGGGCTACGGAAACACCATATATTTT. Its translation: CASGSPVGYGNTIYF.

The rearrangement joins TRBV30 to TRBJ1-5; D is undetermined. Germline V gene data show CDR1 as GTSNPN and CDR2 as SVGIG (reference sequence). The CDR3 runs to 14 residues. Trimming shortened V by 0 bases and J by 3 bases, and 9 bases separated the two germline ends. The CDR3 protein is CAWSVAGYNQPQHF. CDR3 in DNA: TGTGCCTGGAGTGTTGCGGGGTACAATCAGCCCCAGCATTTT. Full variable domain (remainder filled in from reference TRBV30 and TRBJ1-5): SQTIHQWPATLVQPVGSPLSLECTVEGTSNPNLYWYRQAAGRGLQLLFYSVGIGQISSEVPQNLSASRPQDRQFILSSKKLLLSDSGFYLCAWSVAGYNQPQHFGDGTRLSIL.

The V and J genes are TRBV5-1 and TRBJ1-1; possibly TRBD1 for D (6 bases). CDR1 SGHRS and CDR2 YFSETQ come from the germline V gene. The CDR3 spans 13 residues. Trimming left V 3 bases short and J 5 bases short, with 11 bases between. Written as DNA, the CDR3 is TGCGCCAGCAGCTACAGGGATGGGACTGAAGCTTTCTTT. Protein product: CASSYRDGTEAFF. The full variable domain, completed using reference TRBV5-1 and TRBJ1-1, is KAGVTQTPRYLIKTRGQQVTLSCSPISGHRSVSWYQQTPGQGLQFLFEYFSETQRNKGNFPGRFSGRQFSNSRSEMNVSTLELGDSALYLCASSYRDGTEAFFGQGTRLTVV.

The chain has TRBV6-1 and TRBJ1-1, with D uncertain. CDR3 size: 13 residues. Per germline, CDR1 MNHNS and CDR2 SASEGT. Trimming removed 3 bases at V and 4 bases at J, with 9 bases between. The CDR3 DNA sequence: TGTGCCAGCAGTGACGAGAGGGCCACTGAAGCTTTCTTT. Translated: CASSDERATEAFF.

V gene TRBV7-2 combines with J gene TRBJ1-2; weak D call: TRBD1 (6 bases). This CDR3 contains 15 residues. Germline V gene data show CDR1 as SGHTA and CDR2 as FQGNSA. V was pared by 2 bases and J by 4 bases, with 14 bases between. CDR3 protein: CASSLSRGLVYGYTF. The CDR3 DNA follows: TGTGCCAGCAGCTTAAGCAGGGGTCTAGTCTATGGCTACACCTTC.

The chain recombines TRBV5-1 with TRBJ2-1; 7 bases fit TRBD2. This CDR3 has 18 amino acids. With 0 bases clipped from V and 4 bases from J, the junction kept 13 bases outside the gene matches. CDR1 and CDR2 (germline): SGHRS, YFSETQ. CDR3 protein: CASSLESGASGPYNEQFF. As DNA, the CDR3 is TGCGCCAGCAGCTTGGAGAGCGGGGCTAGCGGACCTTACAATGAGCAGTTCTTC.